This TCR beta chain was profiled in a study of patients and donors after allogeneic stem cell transplantation. The V gene's germline CDR1 is MNHNS and CDR2 SASEGT. Deletions cut 0 bases from V and 6 bases from J, with 9 bases between. This CDR3 is built from 15 residues. This clonotype showed up just a few times. TCRdb re-called the RT-PCR reads with MiXCR, one entry per CDR3 protein. The sample contains 84,000 or so distinct CDR3 sequences, around 46% of which appear only once. The specimen was blood, either unsorted or a sorted T cell fraction (not recorded which). The chain is built from TRBV6-1 and TRBJ1-6; TRBD1 might be the D (5 bases). This receptor was taken from a human donor who was either an allogeneic HSCT recipient or a stem cell or donor lymphocyte infusion donor (not recorded which). It is not recorded whose cells these are; they may come from a transplant donor. CDR3 sequence (DNA): TGTGCCAGCAGTGAAGCTCAGGGTGGTAATTCACCCCTCCACTTT. Amino acid sequence: CASSEAQGGNSPLHF.